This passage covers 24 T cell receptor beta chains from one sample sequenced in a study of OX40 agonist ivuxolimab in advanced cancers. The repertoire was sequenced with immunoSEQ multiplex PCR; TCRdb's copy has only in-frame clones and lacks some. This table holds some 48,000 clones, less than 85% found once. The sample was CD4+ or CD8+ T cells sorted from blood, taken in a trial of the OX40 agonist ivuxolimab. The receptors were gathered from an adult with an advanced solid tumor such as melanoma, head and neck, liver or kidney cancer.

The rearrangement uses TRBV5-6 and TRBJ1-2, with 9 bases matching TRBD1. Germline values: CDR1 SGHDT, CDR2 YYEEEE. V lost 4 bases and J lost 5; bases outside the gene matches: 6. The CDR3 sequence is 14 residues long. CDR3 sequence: CASSPGTGRYGYTF. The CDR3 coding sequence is TGTGCCAGCAGCCCCGGGACAGGGAGATATGGCTACACCTTC.

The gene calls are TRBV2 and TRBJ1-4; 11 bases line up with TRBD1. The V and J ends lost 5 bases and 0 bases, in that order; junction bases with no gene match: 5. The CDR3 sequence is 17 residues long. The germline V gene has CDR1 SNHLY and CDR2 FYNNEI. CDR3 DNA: TGTGCCAGCAGTAGGGACAGGGGGATTGCAACTAATGAAAAACTGTTTTTT. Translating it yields CASSRDRGIATNEKLFF.

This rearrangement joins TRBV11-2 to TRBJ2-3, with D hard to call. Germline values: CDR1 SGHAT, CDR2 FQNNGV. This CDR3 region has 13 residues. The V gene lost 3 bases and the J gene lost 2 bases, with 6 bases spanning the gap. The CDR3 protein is CASSFPFTDTQYF. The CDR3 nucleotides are TGTGCCAGCAGCTTCCCCTTCACAGATACGCAGTATTTT.

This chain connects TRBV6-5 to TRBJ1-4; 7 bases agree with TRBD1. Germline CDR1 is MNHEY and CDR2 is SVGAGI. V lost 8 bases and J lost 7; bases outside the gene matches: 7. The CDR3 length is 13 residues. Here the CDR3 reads CASARGDGEKLFF. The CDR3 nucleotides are TGTGCCAGCGCCAGGGGGGATGGTGAAAAACTGTTTTTT.

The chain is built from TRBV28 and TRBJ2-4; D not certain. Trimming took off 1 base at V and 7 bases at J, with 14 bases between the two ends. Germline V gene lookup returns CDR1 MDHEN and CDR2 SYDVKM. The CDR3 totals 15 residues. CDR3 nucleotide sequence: TGTGCCAGCAGTTTATCGGGTCAGACGTGGAACATTCAGTACTTC. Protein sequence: CASSLSGQTWNIQYF.

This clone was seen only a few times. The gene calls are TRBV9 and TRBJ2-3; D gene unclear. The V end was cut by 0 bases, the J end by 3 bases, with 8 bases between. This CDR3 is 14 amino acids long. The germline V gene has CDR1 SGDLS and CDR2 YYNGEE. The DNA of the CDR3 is TGTGCCAGCAGCGTAGGAGCCTATACAGATACGCAGTATTTT. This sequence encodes CASSVGAYTDTQYF. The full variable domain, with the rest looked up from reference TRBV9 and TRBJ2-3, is DSGVTQTPKHLITATGQRVTLRCSPRSGDLSVYWYQQSLDQGLQFLIQYYNGEERAKGNILERFSAQQFPDLHSELNLSSLELGDSALYFCASSVGAYTDTQYFGPGTRLTVL.

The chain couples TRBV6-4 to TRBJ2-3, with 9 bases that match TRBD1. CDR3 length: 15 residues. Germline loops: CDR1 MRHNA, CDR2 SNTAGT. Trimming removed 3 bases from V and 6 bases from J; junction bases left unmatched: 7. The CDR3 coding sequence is TGTGCCAGCAGTGAGGGACAGGGCCGTGGGGATACGCAGTATTTT. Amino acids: CASSEGQGRGDTQYF.

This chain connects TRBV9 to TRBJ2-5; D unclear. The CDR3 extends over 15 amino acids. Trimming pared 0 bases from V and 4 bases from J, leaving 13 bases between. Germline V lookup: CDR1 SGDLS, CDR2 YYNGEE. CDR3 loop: CASSVGGPAVETQYF. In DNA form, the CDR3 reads TGTGCCAGCAGCGTAGGTGGACCTGCGGTAGAGACCCAGTACTTC. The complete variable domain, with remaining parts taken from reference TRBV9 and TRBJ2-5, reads DSGVTQTPKHLITATGQRVTLRCSPRSGDLSVYWYQQSLDQGLQFLIQYYNGEERAKGNILERFSAQQFPDLHSELNLSSLELGDSALYFCASSVGGPAVETQYFGPGTRLLVL.

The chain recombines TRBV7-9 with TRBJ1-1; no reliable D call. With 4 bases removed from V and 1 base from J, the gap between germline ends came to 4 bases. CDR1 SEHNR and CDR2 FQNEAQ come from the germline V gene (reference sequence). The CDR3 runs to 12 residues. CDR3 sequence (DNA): TGTGCCAGCAGCTGGCAGAACACTGAAGCTTTCTTT. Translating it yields CASSWQNTEAFF.

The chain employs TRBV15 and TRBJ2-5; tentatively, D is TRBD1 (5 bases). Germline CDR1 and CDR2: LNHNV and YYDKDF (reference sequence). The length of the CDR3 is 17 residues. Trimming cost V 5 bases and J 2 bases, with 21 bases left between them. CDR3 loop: CATSVSDSEILQETQYF. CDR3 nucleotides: TGTGCCACCAGCGTTTCCGACAGCGAGATCCTTCAAGAGACCCAGTACTTC. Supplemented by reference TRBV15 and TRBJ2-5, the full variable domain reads DAMVIQNPRYQVTQFGKPVTLSCSQTLNHNVMYWYQQKSSQAPKLLFHYYDKDFNNEADTPDNFQSRRPNTSFCFLDIRSPGLGDTAMYLCATSVSDSEILQETQYFGPGTRLLVL.

Written as DNA, the CDR3 is TGTGCCAGCAGCCTGGGGACGGGCTTCGCTGAAGCTTTCTTT. Its translation is CASSLGTGFAEAFF. The V gene is TRBV11-1, the J gene TRBJ1-1; possible D gene TRBD1, 5 bases. The CDR3 is made up of 14 amino acids. Trimming cost V 5 bases and J 6 bases, with 16 bases left between them. CDR1 is SGHAT, CDR2 FQDESV, per germline (reference sequence).

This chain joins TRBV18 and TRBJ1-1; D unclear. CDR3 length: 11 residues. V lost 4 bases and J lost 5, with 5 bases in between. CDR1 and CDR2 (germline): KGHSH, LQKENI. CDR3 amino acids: CASSLKTEAFF. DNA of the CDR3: TGTGCCAGCTCACTCAAAACTGAAGCTTTCTTT.

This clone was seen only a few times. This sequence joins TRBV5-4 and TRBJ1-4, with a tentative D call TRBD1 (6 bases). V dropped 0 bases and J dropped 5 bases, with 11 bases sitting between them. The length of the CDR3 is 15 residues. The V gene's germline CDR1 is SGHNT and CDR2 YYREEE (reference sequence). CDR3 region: CASSLAETGNEKLFF. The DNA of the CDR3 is TGTGCCAGCAGCTTGGCCGAGACAGGCAATGAAAAACTGTTTTTT.

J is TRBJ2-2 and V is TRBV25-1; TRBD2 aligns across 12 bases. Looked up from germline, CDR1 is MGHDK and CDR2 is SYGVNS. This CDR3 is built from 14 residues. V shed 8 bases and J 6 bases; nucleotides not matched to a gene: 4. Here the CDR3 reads CASGLAGRAGELFF. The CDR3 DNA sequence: TGTGCCAGCGGACTAGCGGGAAGGGCCGGGGAGCTGTTTTTT.

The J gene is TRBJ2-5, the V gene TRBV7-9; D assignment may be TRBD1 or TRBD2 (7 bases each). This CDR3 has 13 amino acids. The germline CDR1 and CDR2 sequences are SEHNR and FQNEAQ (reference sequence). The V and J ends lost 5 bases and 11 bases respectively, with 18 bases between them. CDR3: CASSKDRAGEQYF. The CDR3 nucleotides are TGTGCCAGCAGCAAAGACAGGGCGGGGGAGCAGTACTTC.

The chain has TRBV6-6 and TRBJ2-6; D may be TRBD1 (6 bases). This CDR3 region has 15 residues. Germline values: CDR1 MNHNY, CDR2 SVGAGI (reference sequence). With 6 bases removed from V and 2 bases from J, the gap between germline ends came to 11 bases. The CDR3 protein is CASSPDRTGANVLTF. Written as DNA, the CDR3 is TGTGCCAGCAGCCCCGACAGGACTGGGGCCAACGTCCTGACTTTC.

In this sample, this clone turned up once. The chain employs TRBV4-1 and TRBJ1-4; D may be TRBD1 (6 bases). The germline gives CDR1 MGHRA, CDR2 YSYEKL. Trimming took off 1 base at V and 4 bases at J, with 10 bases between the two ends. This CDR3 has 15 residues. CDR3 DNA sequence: TGCGCCAGCAGCCAAGCGGGACACCTTAATGAAAAACTGTTTTTT. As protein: CASSQAGHLNEKLFF.

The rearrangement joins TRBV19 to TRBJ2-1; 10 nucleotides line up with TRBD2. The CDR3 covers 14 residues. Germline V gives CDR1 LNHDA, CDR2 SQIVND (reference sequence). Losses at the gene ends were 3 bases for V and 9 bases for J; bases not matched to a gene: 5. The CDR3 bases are TGTGCCAGTAGTATTCAGCGGGAGGGAACTGAGCAGTTCTTC. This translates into CASSIQREGTEQFF. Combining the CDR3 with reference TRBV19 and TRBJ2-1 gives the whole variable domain DGGITQSPKYLFRKEGQNVTLSCEQNLNHDAMYWYRQDPGQGLRLIYYSQIVNDFQKGDIAEGYSVSREKKESFPLTVTSAQKNPTAFYLCASSIQREGTEQFFGPGTRLTVL.

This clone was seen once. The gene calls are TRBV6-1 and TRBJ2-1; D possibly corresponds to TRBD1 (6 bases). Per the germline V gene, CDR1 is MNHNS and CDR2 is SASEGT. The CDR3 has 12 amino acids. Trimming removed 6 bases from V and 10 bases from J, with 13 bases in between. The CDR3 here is CASSGDTAEQFF. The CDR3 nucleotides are TGTGCCAGCAGCGGGGACACCGCGGAGCAGTTCTTC.

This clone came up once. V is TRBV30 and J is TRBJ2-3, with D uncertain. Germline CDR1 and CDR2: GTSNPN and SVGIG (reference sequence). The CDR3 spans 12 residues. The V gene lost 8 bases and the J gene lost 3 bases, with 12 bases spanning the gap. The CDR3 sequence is CAGIIRTDTQYF. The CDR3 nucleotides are TGTGCCGGAATAATTAGGACAGATACGCAGTATTTT.

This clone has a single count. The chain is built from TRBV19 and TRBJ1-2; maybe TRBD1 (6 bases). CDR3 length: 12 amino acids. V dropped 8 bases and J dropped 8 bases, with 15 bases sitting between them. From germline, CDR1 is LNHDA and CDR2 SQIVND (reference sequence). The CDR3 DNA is TGTGCCAGTCAACAGGGTCCTAGCGGCTACACCTTC. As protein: CASQQGPSGYTF.

This chain's CDR3 is CASSLRTANTEAFF. The CDR3 nucleotides read TGTGCCAGCAGTTTGAGGACAGCTAACACTGAAGCTTTCTTT. V is TRBV27 and J is TRBJ1-1, with D perhaps matching TRBD1 (6 bases). V lost 3 bases and J 2 bases, leaving 10 bases between the germline ends. The CDR3 length is 14 residues. Looked up from germline, CDR1 is MNHEY and CDR2 is SMNVEV (reference sequence).

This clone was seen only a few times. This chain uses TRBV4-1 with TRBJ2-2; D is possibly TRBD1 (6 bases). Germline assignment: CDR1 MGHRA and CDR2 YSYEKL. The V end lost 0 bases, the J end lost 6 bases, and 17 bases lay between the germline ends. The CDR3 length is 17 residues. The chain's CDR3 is CASSQDGKPAGAGELFF. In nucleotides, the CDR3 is TGCGCCAGCAGCCAAGATGGAAAACCCGCAGGGGCCGGGGAGCTGTTTTTT.

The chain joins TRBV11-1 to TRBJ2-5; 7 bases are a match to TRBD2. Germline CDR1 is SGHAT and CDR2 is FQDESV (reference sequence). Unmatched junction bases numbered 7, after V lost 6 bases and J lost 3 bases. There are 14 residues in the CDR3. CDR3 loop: CASSRSTSEETQYF. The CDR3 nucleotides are TGTGCCAGCAGTCGATCCACTAGCGAAGAGACCCAGTACTTC.